This T cell receptor beta chain was observed in a study of blood T cell repertoires in COVID-19. Participants were aged about 18 to 95 years, lived in 20 to 25 US areas, and enrolled virtually. Original handling: Reference gene primers were amplified, and this amplification served to estimate nucleated cell counts. TCRdb's copy holds only in-frame clones and misses some; the assay was immunoSEQ multiplex PCR. V, J and clone size are those of that table, while D and trimming were read from the DNA. The sample carries a few hundred thousand clones, approximately 82% recorded once. Germline CDR1 is MNHEY and CDR2 is SVGAGI. The CDR3 totals 15 residues.

The TCR was taken from a middle-aged man who had been exposed to COVID-19. This sequence joins TRBV6-5 and TRBJ1-3; D is possibly TRBD1 (6 bases). Sequencing was done on a sample of PBMCs or T cells enriched from blood (not recorded which). CDR3 residues: CVVSRSQGTGNTIYF. The CDR3 bases are TGTGTAGTAAGCCGATCACAGGGCACTGGAAACACCATATATTTT.